One T cell receptor beta chain is described in this entry. The antigen is not known. These data originate in a study of cytomegalovirus exposure and HLA in healthy donors. Study observations and caveats: In terms of immune exposure information, only CMV serostatus was available. It was in a later analysis that TCR association rates were seen to vary by HLA locus, highest for DRB1 and lowest for HLA-C.

The germline CDR1 and CDR2 sequences are SEHNR and FQNEAQ (reference sequence). V lost 3 bases and J 5 bases, leaving 10 bases between the germline ends. The CDR3 is 13 amino acids. PCR involved 60 Vbeta and 13 Jbeta primers. Original processing notes: Roughly 11 million shared chains were among around 80 million unique TCR beta chains counted in a later analysis. Sequencing used immunoSEQ multiplex PCR; TCRdb keeps in-frame clones, though not all of them. V, J and clone size reflect that table, while D and trimming were determined from the DNA. The data show about 150,000 clones, 65% to 75% seen once.

The chain recombines TRBV7-9 with TRBJ1-1; D is ambiguous. What was sequenced was PBMCs. The receptor's source is a man in his thirties or forties in good health and CMV-seronegative. CDR3 sequence: CASSFGSRTEAFF. In DNA form, the CDR3 reads TGTGCCAGCAGCTTCGGATCGAGGACTGAAGCTTTCTTT. Full variable domain (missing parts from reference TRBV7-9 and TRBJ1-1): DTGVSQNPRHKITKRGQNVTFRCDPISEHNRLYWYRQTLGQGPEFLTYFQNEAQLEKSRLLSDRFSAERPKGSFSTLEIQRTEQGDSAMYLCASSFGSRTEAFFGQGTRLTVV.